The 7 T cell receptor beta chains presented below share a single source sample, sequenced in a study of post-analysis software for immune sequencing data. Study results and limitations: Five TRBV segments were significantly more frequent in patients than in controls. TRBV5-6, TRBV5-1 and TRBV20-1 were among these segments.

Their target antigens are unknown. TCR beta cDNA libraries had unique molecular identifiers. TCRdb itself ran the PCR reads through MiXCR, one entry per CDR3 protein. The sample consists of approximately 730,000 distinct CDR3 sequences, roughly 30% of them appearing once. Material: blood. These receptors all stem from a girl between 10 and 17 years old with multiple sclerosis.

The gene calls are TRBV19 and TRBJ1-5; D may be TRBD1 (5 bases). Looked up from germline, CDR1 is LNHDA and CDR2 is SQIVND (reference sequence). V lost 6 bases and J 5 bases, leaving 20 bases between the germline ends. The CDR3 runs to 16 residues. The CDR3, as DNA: TGTGCCAGTAGCTCTTCCCGGCAGGGTGCGGATCAGCCCCAGCATTTT. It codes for CASSSSRQGADQPQHF.

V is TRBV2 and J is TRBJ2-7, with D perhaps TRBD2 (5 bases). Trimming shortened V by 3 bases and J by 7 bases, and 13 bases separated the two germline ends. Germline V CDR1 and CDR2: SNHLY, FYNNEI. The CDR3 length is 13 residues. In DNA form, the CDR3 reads TGTGCCAGCAGTGACTCGTCCTCGGGGGAGCAGTACTTC. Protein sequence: CASSDSSSGEQYF.

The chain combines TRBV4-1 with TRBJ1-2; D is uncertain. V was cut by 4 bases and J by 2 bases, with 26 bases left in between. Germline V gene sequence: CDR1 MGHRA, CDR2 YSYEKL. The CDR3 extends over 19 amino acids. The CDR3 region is CASSRPVGYDPSYNYGYTF. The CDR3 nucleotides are TGCGCCAGCAGCCGACCTGTGGGCTACGATCCCTCCTACAACTATGGCTACACCTTC.

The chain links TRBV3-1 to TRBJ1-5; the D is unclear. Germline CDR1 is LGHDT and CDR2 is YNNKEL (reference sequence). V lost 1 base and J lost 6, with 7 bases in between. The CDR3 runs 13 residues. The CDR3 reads CASSQGVVQPQHF. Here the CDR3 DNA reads TGTGCCAGCAGCCAAGGGGTGGTTCAGCCCCAGCATTTT.

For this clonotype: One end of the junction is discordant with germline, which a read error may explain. The CDR3 loop reads CASNYSSGVAEQYF. The CDR3 nucleotides read TGTGCCAGCAATTACTCATCAGGGGTTGCCGAGCAGTACTTC. The V and J genes are TRBV6-6 and TRBJ2-4; possible D gene TRBD1, 6 bases. The J call is doubtful: the DNA matches TRBJ2-7 better. CDR3 length: 14 residues. Germline V gene sequence: CDR1 MNHNY, CDR2 SVGAGI (reference sequence).

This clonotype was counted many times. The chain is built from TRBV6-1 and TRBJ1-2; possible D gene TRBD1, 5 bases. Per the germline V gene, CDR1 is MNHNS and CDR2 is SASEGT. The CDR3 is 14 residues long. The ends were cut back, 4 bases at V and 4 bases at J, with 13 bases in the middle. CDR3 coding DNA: TGTGCCAGCAGTGTGGAGAGGGGTGCCTATGGCTACACCTTC. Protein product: CASSVERGAYGYTF.

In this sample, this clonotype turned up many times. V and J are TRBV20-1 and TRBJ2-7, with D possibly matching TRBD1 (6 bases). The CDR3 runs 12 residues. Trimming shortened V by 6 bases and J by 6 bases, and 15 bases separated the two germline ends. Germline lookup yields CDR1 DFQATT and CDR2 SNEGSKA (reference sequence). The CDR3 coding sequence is TGCAGTGCCGACCTATCAGGGGCCGAGCAGTACTTC. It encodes CSADLSGAEQYF.